What follows describes a single TCR beta chain. This specimen comes from a study of control samples from healthy donors and cancer patients. Measured with immunoSEQ multiplex PCR; TCRdb has only the in-frame clones, and not every one. The data show 260,000 or so clones, about four fifths seen once. V was clipped by 5 bases and J by 10 bases; unmatched bases: 8. The CDR3 has 14 residues. CDR1 SGHRS and CDR2 YFSETQ come from the germline V gene. The receptor comes from a woman in her sixties or seventies with lung cancer. Source material: PBMCs. The chain carries TRBV5-1 and TRBJ1-6, with 8 bases aligning to TRBD1. The CDR3 spells CASSWTGRNSPLHF. The CDR3 nucleotides read TGCGCCAGCAGTTGGACAGGGAGGAACTCACCCCTCCACTTT.